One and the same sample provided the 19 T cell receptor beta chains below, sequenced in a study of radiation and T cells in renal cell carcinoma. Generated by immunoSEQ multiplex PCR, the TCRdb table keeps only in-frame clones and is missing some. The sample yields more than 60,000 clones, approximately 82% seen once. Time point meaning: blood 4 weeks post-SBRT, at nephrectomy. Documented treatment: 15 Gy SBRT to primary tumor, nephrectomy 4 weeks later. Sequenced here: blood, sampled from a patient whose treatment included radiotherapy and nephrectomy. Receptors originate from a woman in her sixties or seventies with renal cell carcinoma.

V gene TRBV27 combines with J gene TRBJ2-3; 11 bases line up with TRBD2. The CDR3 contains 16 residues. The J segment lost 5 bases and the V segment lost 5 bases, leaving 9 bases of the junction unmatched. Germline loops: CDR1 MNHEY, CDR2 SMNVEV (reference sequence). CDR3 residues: CASSPIAGGREDTQYF. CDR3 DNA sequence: TGTGCCAGCAGTCCTATAGCGGGAGGGCGGGAAGATACGCAGTATTTT.

The CDR3 DNA is TGTGCCTGCATTAGGGCGGGAGTCTACAATGAGCAGTTCTTC. This translates into CACIRAGVYNEQFF. The chain has TRBV30 and TRBJ2-1; TRBD2 agrees at 7 bases. The CDR3 covers 14 residues. V gave up 6 bases and J gave up 3 bases; unmatched junction bases: 8. The germline V gene has CDR1 GTSNPN and CDR2 SVGIG (reference sequence).

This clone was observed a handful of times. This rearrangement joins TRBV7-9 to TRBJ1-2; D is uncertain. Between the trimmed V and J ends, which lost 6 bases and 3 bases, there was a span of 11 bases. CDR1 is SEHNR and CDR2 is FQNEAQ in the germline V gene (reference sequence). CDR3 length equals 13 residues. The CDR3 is CASSPRLDYGYTF. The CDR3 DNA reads TGTGCCAGCAGTCCAAGACTAGACTATGGCTACACCTTC.

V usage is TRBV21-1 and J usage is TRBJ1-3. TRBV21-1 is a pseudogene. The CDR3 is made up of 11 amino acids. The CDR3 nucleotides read TGTGCCAGCAGCAATCCCGGGCCCTCGGATTTT. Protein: CASSNPGPSDF.

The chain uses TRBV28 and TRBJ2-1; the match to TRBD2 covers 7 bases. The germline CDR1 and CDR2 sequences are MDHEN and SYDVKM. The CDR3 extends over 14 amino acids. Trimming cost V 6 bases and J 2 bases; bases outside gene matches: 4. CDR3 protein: CASSQGGAYNEQFF. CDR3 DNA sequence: TGTGCCAGCAGCCAGGGAGGGGCCTACAATGAGCAGTTCTTC.

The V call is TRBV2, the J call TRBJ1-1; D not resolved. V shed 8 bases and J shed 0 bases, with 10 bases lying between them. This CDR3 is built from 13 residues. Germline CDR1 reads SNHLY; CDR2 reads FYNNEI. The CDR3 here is CASRPEMNTEAFF. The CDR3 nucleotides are TGTGCCAGCCGTCCCGAGATGAACACTGAAGCTTTCTTT.

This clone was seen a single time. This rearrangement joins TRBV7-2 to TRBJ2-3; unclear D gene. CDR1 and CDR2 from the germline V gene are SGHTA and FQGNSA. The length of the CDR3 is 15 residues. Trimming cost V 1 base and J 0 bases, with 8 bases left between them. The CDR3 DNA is TGTGCCAGCAGCTTAGTTTCACAGAGCACAGATACGCAGTATTTT. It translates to CASSLVSQSTDTQYF.

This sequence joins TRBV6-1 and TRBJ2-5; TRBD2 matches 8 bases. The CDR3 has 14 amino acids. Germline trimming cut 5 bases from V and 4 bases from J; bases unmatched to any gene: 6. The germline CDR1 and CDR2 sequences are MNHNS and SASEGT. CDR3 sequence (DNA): TGTGCCAGCAGTCCCGGCGGGGGGCTAGAGACCCAGTACTTC. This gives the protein CASSPGGGLETQYF.

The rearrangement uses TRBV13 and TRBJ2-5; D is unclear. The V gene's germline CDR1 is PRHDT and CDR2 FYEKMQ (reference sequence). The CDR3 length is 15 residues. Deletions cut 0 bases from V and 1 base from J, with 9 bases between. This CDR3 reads CASSLGPGSQETQYF. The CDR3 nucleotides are TGTGCCAGCAGCTTAGGCCCTGGTTCCCAAGAGACCCAGTACTTC.

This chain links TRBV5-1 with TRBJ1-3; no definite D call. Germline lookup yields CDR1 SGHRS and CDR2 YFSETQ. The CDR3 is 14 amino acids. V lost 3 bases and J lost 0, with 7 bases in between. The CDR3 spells CASSSGHSGNTIYF. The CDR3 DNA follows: TGCGCCAGCAGCTCGGGTCACTCTGGAAACACCATATATTTT.

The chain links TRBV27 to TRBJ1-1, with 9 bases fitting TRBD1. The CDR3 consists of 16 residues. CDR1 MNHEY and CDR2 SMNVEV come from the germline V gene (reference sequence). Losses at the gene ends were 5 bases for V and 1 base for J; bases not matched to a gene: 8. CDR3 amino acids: CASSPGTGRGNTEAFF. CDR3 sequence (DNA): TGTGCCAGCAGTCCTGGGACAGGGAGGGGGAACACTGAAGCTTTCTTT.

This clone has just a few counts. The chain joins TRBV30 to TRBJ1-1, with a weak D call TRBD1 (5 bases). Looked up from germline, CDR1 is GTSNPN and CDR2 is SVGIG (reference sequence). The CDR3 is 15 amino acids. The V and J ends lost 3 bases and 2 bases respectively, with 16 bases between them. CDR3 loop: CAWSSLRGTNTEAFF. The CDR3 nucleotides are TGTGCCTGGAGCTCCCTGCGGGGGACTAACACTGAAGCTTTCTTT.

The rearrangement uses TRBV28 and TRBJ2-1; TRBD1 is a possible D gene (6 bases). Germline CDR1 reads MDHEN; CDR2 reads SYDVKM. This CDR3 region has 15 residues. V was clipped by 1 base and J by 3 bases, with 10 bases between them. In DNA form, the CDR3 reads TGTGCCAGCAGTTTATCAGGGGACGACTACAATGAGCAGTTCTTC. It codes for CASSLSGDDYNEQFF. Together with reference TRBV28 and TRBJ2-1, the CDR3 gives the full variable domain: DVKVTQSSRYLVKRTGEKVFLECVQDMDHENMFWYRQDPGLGLRLIYFSYDVKMKEKGDIPEGYSVSREKKERFSLILESASTNQTSMYLCASSLSGDDYNEQFFGPGTRLTVL.

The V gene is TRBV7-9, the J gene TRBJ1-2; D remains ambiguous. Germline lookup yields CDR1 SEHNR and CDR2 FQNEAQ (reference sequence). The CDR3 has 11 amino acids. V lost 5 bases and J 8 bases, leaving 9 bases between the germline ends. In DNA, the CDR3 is TGTGCCAGCAGCCCCGCGTGGGGCTACACCTTC. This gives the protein CASSPAWGYTF. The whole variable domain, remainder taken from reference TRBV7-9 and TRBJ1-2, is DTGVSQNPRHKITKRGQNVTFRCDPISEHNRLYWYRQTLGQGPEFLTYFQNEAQLEKSRLLSDRFSAERPKGSFSTLEIQRTEQGDSAMYLCASSPAWGYTFGSGTRLTVV.

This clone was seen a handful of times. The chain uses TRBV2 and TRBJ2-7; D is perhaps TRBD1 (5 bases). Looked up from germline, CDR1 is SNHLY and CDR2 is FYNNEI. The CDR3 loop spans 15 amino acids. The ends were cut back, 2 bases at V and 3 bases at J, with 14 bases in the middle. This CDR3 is CASSESTGTFYEQYF. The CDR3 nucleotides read TGTGCCAGCAGTGAATCTACAGGAACCTTCTACGAGCAGTACTTC.

CDR3 nucleotides: TGTGCCAGCAGCCGTTACAGAGGACAGCCTTTCACTGGGGCCAACGTCCTGACTTTC. Translated: CASSRYRGQPFTGANVLTF. This sequence joins TRBV14 and TRBJ2-6, with a tentative D call TRBD1 (6 bases). Germline CDR1 reads SGHDN; CDR2 reads FVKESK. The CDR3 contains 19 residues. Trimming took off 4 bases at V and 2 bases at J, with 21 bases between the two ends. Combining the CDR3 with reference TRBV14 and TRBJ2-6 gives the whole variable domain EAGVTQFPSHSVIEKGQTVTLRCDPISGHDNLYWYRRVMGKEIKFLLHFVKESKQDESGMPNNRFLAERTGGTYSTLKVQPAELEDSGVYFCASSRYRGQPFTGANVLTFGAGSRLTVL.

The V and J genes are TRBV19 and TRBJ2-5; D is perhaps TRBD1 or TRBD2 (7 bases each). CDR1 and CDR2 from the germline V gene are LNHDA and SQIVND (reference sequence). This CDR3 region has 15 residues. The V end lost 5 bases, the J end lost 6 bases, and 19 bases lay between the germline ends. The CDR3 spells CASSQGRGRGQTQYF. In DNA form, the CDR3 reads TGTGCCAGTAGTCAGGGGAGGGGGCGAGGCCAGACCCAGTACTTC.

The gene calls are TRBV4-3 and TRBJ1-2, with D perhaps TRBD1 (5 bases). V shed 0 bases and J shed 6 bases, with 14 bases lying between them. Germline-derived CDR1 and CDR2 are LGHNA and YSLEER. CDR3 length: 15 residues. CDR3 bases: TGCGCCAGCAGCCAAGATTGGGGACTTCAGGATGGCTACACCTTC. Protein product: CASSQDWGLQDGYTF.

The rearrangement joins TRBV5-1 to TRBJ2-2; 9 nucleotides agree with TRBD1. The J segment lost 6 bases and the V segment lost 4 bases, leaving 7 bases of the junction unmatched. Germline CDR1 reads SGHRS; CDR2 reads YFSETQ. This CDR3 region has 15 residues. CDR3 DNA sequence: TGCGCCAGCAGCGTCGGGACAGGGTCTTCCGGGGAGCTGTTTTTT. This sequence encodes CASSVGTGSSGELFF.